These 20 T cell receptor beta chains originate from one sample sequenced in a study of blood T cell repertoires in COVID-19. TCRdb keeps only in-frame clones here, not all; method: immunoSEQ multiplex PCR. The table has about 58,000 clones, around 89% seen once. The sequencing input was peripheral blood. These receptors originate from a man aged 55 to 70 with acute or convalescent COVID-19.

The chain recombines TRBV7-2 with TRBJ2-3, with D possibly being TRBD2 (6 bases). Germline values: CDR1 SGHTA, CDR2 FQGNSA. The CDR3 has 16 amino acids. Trimming took off 2 bases at V and 0 bases at J, with 12 bases between the two ends. The CDR3 reads CASSLTSGRSTDTQYF. The CDR3 DNA sequence: TGTGCCAGCAGCTTAACCAGCGGGCGGAGCACAGATACGCAGTATTTT.

The chain combines TRBV5-5 with TRBJ2-7; the D gene is possibly TRBD2 (6 bases). Germline CDR1 and CDR2: SGHKS and YYEKEE (reference sequence). Trimming pared 4 bases from V and 3 bases from J, leaving 14 bases between. The CDR3 consists of 14 residues. The CDR3 DNA follows: TGTGCCAGCAGCCGAGCGGGTGGCTACTACGAGCAGTACTTC. It codes for CASSRAGGYYEQYF. Full variable domain (missing parts from reference TRBV5-5 and TRBJ2-7): DAGVTQSPTHLIKTRGQQVTLRCSPISGHKSVSWYQQVLGQGPQFIFQYYEKEERGRGNFPDRFSARQFPNYSSELNVNALLLGDSALYLCASSRAGGYYEQYFGPGTRLTVT.

This chain uses TRBV7-3 with TRBJ2-4; tentatively, D is TRBD2 (6 bases). The CDR3 spans 16 residues. Looked up from germline, CDR1 is SGHTA and CDR2 is FQGTGA. Trimming shortened V by 2 bases and J by 1 base, and 12 bases separated the two germline ends. CDR3 in amino acids: CASSLAGTGAKNIQYF. Here the CDR3 DNA reads TGTGCCAGCAGCTTAGCGGGGACGGGGGCCAAAAACATTCAGTACTTC. Full variable domain (remainder filled in from reference TRBV7-3 and TRBJ2-4): GAGVSQTPSNKVTEKGKYVELRCDPISGHTALYWYRQSLGQGPEFLIYFQGTGAADDSGLPNDRFFAVRPEGSVSTLKIQRTERGDSAVYLCASSLAGTGAKNIQYFGAGTRLSVL.

V gene TRBV28 combines with J gene TRBJ2-2, with 12 bases matching TRBD2. The CDR3 is 16 amino acids. V was pared by 2 bases and J by 5 bases, with 3 bases of the junction left unmatched. The germline V gene encodes CDR1 MDHEN and CDR2 SYDVKM. Here the CDR3 DNA reads TGTGCCAGCAGTTTACGGACTAGCGGGAATACCGGGGAGCTGTTTTTT. This sequence encodes CASSLRTSGNTGELFF.

This clone was recorded once. The J gene is TRBJ2-1, the V gene TRBV6-2 or TRBV6-3, with D hard to call. V lost 3 bases to trimming and J lost 3 bases, with 12 bases between them. The V gene's germline CDR1 is MNHEY and CDR2 SVGEGT. The CDR3 has 15 amino acids. The CDR3 spells CASSYMRHRYNEQFF. CDR3 nucleotides: TGTGCCAGCAGTTATATGAGACACCGCTACAATGAGCAGTTCTTC.

The chain couples TRBV28 to TRBJ1-6, with 7 positions matching TRBD1. This CDR3 has 15 residues. Germline V gives CDR1 MDHEN, CDR2 SYDVKM. J was trimmed by 10 bases and V by 6 bases; bases with no gene match: 12. CDR3 sequence: CASSPTGWARSPLHF. The CDR3 DNA sequence: TGTGCCAGCAGCCCGACAGGGTGGGCTAGGTCACCCCTCCACTTT.

Here the CDR3 DNA reads TGTGCCAGCAGCTTAGAGGGGACAGGACTAACCGGGGAGCTGTTTTTT. Translated: CASSLEGTGLTGELFF. This chain uses TRBV11-2 with TRBJ2-2; the match to TRBD1 covers 8 bases. CDR3 size: 16 residues. Germline CDR1 SGHAT, CDR2 FQNNGV. With V trimmed by 0 bases and J by 5 bases, 5 bases remained unmatched.

This chain links TRBV9 with TRBJ2-3; 15 positions match TRBD2. The CDR3 totals 19 residues. The V and J ends lost 3 bases and 1 base, in that order; junction bases with no gene match: 9. CDR1 SGDLS and CDR2 YYNGEE come from the germline V gene. This CDR3 reads CASSESGTSGRPRTDTQYF. CDR3 nucleotides: TGTGCCAGCAGCGAATCTGGGACTAGCGGGAGGCCTCGCACAGATACGCAGTATTTT.

The chain uses TRBV6-1 and TRBJ1-4; D unclear. Germline values: CDR1 MNHNS, CDR2 SASEGT. The CDR3 consists of 14 residues. V shed 3 bases and J shed 5 bases, with 10 bases lying between them. CDR3 in amino acids: CASSDGWENEKLFF. CDR3 in DNA: TGTGCCAGCAGTGATGGGTGGGAGAATGAAAAACTGTTTTTT.

The rearrangement uses TRBV5-1 and TRBJ2-5; 8 nucleotides align to TRBD2. Germline V gives CDR1 SGHRS, CDR2 YFSETQ. The CDR3 is 17 amino acids. The J segment lost 3 bases and the V segment lost 0 bases, leaving 10 bases of the junction unmatched. DNA of the CDR3: TGCGCCAGCAGCTTGGGAAGTGGCGGGAGGCCTGAAGAGACCCAGTACTTC. As protein: CASSLGSGGRPEETQYF.

This sequence joins TRBV6-5 and TRBJ1-1, with 10 bases fitting TRBD1. This CDR3 contains 15 residues. The ends lost 4 bases at V and 3 bases at J; junction bases unmatched: 5. Germline CDR1 is MNHEY and CDR2 is SVGAGI. The DNA for the CDR3 is TGTGCCAGCAGTTGGCGGACAGGGGGGCACACTGAAGCTTTCTTT. Amino acid sequence: CASSWRTGGHTEAFF.

J is TRBJ1-1 and V is TRBV2; D is unclear. The V end was cut by 5 bases, the J end by 4 bases, with 5 bases between. This CDR3 is 11 amino acids long. In germline, CDR1 is SNHLY, CDR2 FYNNEI. CDR3 nucleotide sequence: TGTGCCAGCAGTATACTCACTGAAGCTTTCTTT. This codes for CASSILTEAFF.

The chain recombines TRBV30 with TRBJ1-5; weak D call: TRBD1 (5 bases). Trimming took off 0 bases at V and 4 bases at J, with 10 bases between the two ends. The CDR3 runs to 14 residues. CDR1 is GTSNPN and CDR2 is SVGIG in the germline V gene (reference sequence). The CDR3 DNA is TGTGCCTGGAGTGTACCCCAGGGTAATCAGCCCCAGCATTTT. It codes for CAWSVPQGNQPQHF. The full variable domain, rest sourced from reference TRBV30 and TRBJ1-5, is SQTIHQWPATLVQPVGSPLSLECTVEGTSNPNLYWYRQAAGRGLQLLFYSVGIGQISSEVPQNLSASRPQDRQFILSSKKLLLSDSGFYLCAWSVPQGNQPQHFGDGTRLSIL.

The V and J genes are TRBV9 and TRBJ2-7, with D tentatively TRBD2 (6 bases). Germline V CDR1 and CDR2: SGDLS, YYNGEE. Trimming removed 3 bases at V and 2 bases at J, with 15 bases between. CDR3 length: 15 amino acids. The DNA for the CDR3 is TGTGCCAGCAGCGAGGGAGGACTCCCTACCTACGAGCAGTACTTC. This sequence encodes CASSEGGLPTYEQYF.

This chain links TRBV19 with TRBJ1-2; D might be TRBD1 (5 bases). CDR3 length: 15 amino acids. Germline V lookup: CDR1 LNHDA, CDR2 SQIVND (reference sequence). Trimming took 5 bases from V and 2 from J, leaving 15 bases between them. This CDR3 reads CASSPRDSSNYGYTF. CDR3 coding DNA: TGTGCCAGTAGTCCCCGGGACTCCTCAAACTATGGCTACACCTTC.

V gene TRBV5-1 combines with J gene TRBJ1-1; TRBD1 aligns across 8 bases. Germline V gene lookup returns CDR1 SGHRS and CDR2 YFSETQ. The CDR3 loop spans 15 amino acids. The V segment lost 4 bases and the J segment 4 bases; nucleotides outside the gene matches: 9. The CDR3 sequence is CASSAGGGSSTEAFF. The CDR3 coding sequence is TGCGCCAGCAGCGCAGGGGGCGGGAGTAGCACTGAAGCTTTCTTT.

This rearrangement joins TRBV4-1 to TRBJ1-1; D may be TRBD1 (6 bases). The CDR3 loop spans 17 amino acids. Germline-derived CDR1 and CDR2 are MGHRA and YSYEKL. Between the trimmed V and J ends, which lost 5 bases and 6 bases, there was a span of 25 bases. DNA for the CDR3: TGCGCCAGCAGCGCCTCACAGGGCTTGGGATTGGGGGCTGAAGCTTTCTTT. It codes for CASSASQGLGLGAEAFF.

The table lists this clone with a few counts. Its ends do not fully match the called genes, so a read error is possible. The chain combines TRBV28 with TRBJ1-4, with no clear D. The CDR3 sequence is 13 residues long. Germline CDR1 is MDHEN and CDR2 is SYDVKM. The CDR3 loop reads CASSFQATGSKSF. For the CDR3, the DNA is TGTGCCAGCAGTTTCCAAGCGACTGGATCAAAAAGTTTT.

The chain carries TRBV19 and TRBJ1-1; D perhaps matches TRBD1 (6 bases). V lost 5 bases and J 6 bases, leaving 19 bases between the germline ends. Germline lookup yields CDR1 LNHDA and CDR2 SQIVND (reference sequence). This CDR3 is built from 15 residues. The CDR3 is CASSFRGGLTAEAFF. The CDR3 bases are TGTGCCAGTAGTTTCAGGGGAGGGCTAACGGCTGAAGCTTTCTTT.

This clone came up once. The chain uses TRBV19 and TRBJ2-3; TRBD1 aligns across 7 bases. The V gene's germline CDR1 is LNHDA and CDR2 SQIVND (reference sequence). The CDR3 extends over 13 amino acids. Trimming removed 10 bases from V and 8 bases from J; junction bases left unmatched: 12. DNA of the CDR3: TGTGCCACCTCGACAGGGCCCGAGGGTACGCAGTATTTT. This gives the protein CATSTGPEGTQYF. The full variable domain, completed using reference TRBV19 and TRBJ2-3, is DGGITQSPKYLFRKEGQNVTLSCEQNLNHDAMYWYRQDPGQGLRLIYYSQIVNDFQKGDIAEGYSVSREKKESFPLTVTSAQKNPTAFYLCATSTGPEGTQYFGPGTRLTVL.